The rows below give T cell receptor beta chains drawn from one sample of a study of breast tumors, draining lymph nodes, adjacent tissues. Using its own MiXCR run on the multiplex PCR reads, TCRdb lists one record per CDR3 protein. Counted here are around 70,000 distinct CDR3 sequences, over 40% occurring once; the ten biggest clones make up roughly 9.1%. Sequences were obtained from breast tumor tissue. These receptors all come from a female donor with breast cancer. Some clones in this sample may be carry-over from other donors' samples. Each CDR3 is given with its conserved first and last residue. The order of the fields is clone size, J gene, CDR3 length, D gene, V gene, CDR3 protein, CDR3 DNA. The D gene is left open where the match is weak. Some rows have no size entry. The others give once, few or many, or a class for an expanded clone.

>many|TRBJ2-3|15|.|TRBV29-1
CSAPRTLLSTDTQYF
TGCAGCGCACCAAGGACCCTCCTAAGCACAGATACGCAGTATTTT
>.|TRBJ2-5|12|.|TRBV7-9
CASTRDQETQYF
TGTGCCAGCACCCGTGACCAAGAGACCCAGTACTTC
>.|TRBJ1-3|11|.|TRBV9
CASSSANTIYF
TGTGCCAGCAGCTCCGCGAACACCATATATTTT
>.|TRBJ2-5|16|.|TRBV25-1
CASSARRLATQETQYF
TGTGCCAGCAGTGCTAGAAGGCTCGCGACGCAAGAGACCCAGTACTTC
>.|TRBJ2-3|18|.|TRBV19
CATSSIEGGGQYTDTQYF
TGTGCCACCTCGAGTATTGAGGGTGGGGGGCAGTACACAGATACGCAGTATTTT
>.|TRBJ1-2|15|TRBD1|TRBV5-4
CASSSQGAANYGYTF
TGTGCCAGCAGCTCCCAGGGGGCCGCTAACTATGGCTACACCTTC
>.|TRBJ1-3|19|.|TRBV20-1
CSARDTRPGTRFEGNTIYF
TGCAGTGCTAGAGATACCCGTCCCGGGACAAGATTTGAAGGAAACACCATATATTTT
>.|TRBJ1-5|18|TRBD1|TRBV2
CASSVARAAGGVNQPQHF
TGTGCCAGCAGTGTGGCCCGAGCTGCAGGGGGTGTGAATCAGCCCCAGCATTTT
>many|TRBJ1-2|13|TRBD1|TRBV6-6
CASSLGQAGGYTF
TGTGCCAGCAGCCTTGGACAGGCTGGTGGCTACACCTTC
>.|TRBJ1-6|18|.|TRBV7-6
CASSLGAHGRNSNQPLHF
TGTGCCAGCAGCTTAGGGGCTCATGGGCGGAATAGCAATCAGCCCCTCCACTTT
>.|TRBJ2-1|12|.|TRBV14
CASSGGAHEQFF
TGTGCCAGCAGCGGGGGGGCTCATGAGCAGTTCTTC
>few|TRBJ1-1|11|.|TRBV5-6
CASSLDTEAFF
TGTGCCAGCAGCTTGGACACTGAAGCTTTCTTT
>many|TRBJ1-2|13|TRBD1|TRBV20-1
CSAPNDQGAGYTF
TGCAGTGCACCCAACGACCAGGGGGCTGGCTACACCTTC
>.|TRBJ2-1|14|.|TRBV2
CASMAGASYNEQFF
TGTGCCAGCATGGCGGGGGCCTCCTACAATGAGCAGTTCTTC
>many|TRBJ1-5|16|.|TRBV4-1
CASSQDGVAGDQPQHF
TGCGCCAGCAGCCAAGATGGGGTAGCAGGAGATCAGCCCCAGCATTTT